This T cell receptor (beta chain) stems from a study of T cells in Graves' hyperthyroidism and ophthalmopathy. Findings of the study overall: Most expanded thyroid clonotypes above 0.001 recurred in blood. By a 13 V-J model, ophthalmopathy was set apart from stable hyperthyroidism.

TCR beta CDR3 regions were amplified from RNA. An initial round of RT-PCR targeting the TCR CDR3 relied on the HTBI primer set. TCRdb processed the multiplex PCR reads anew with MiXCR; each CDR3 protein has one entry. The sample records 660,000 or so distinct CDR3 sequences, less than 45% being singletons. Lactation, pregnancy, other autoimmune disease or uncontrolled infection excluded patients. Every diagnosis used clinical symptoms, serum thyroxine and TRAb, thyroid ultrasound and orbital computed tomography. Details on this clonotype: Antigen unknown.

The CDR3 spans 13 residues. Germline loops: CDR1 MGHDK, CDR2 SYGVNS. Sample: peripheral blood or thyroid tissue (not recorded which). This chain links TRBV25-1 with TRBJ2-7; tentatively, D is TRBD1 or TRBD2 (5 bases each). This clonotype originated in an adult man with Graves' disease, either hyperthyroidism or ophthalmopathy (not recorded which). In DNA form, the CDR3 reads TGTGCTACCGGGACCCTAGATGTCTACGAGCAGTACTTC. Translated: CATGTLDVYEQYF.